This T cell receptor (beta chain) was recovered during a study of T cell changes during pregnancy in multiple sclerosis. Generated by immunoSEQ multiplex PCR, the TCRdb table keeps only in-frame clones and is missing some. The sample lists over 35,000 clones; about 94% were seen once. V shed 6 bases, J shed 4 bases, and the junction held 14 bases outside the gene matches. The CDR3 spans 16 residues. Germline assignment: CDR1 MDHEN and CDR2 SYDVKM. The J gene is TRBJ2-7, the V gene TRBV28; TRBD2 aligns across 8 bases. The sequencing here drew on CD8+ T cells from peripheral blood mononuclear cells, taken in the third trimester of pregnancy. The receptor comes from a female donor with multiple sclerosis, enrolled in a pregnancy study. Written as DNA, the CDR3 is TGTGCCAGCAGCCAGACTTTTGGCGGGAGGACATACGAGCAGTACTTC. Protein: CASSQTFGGRTYEQYF.